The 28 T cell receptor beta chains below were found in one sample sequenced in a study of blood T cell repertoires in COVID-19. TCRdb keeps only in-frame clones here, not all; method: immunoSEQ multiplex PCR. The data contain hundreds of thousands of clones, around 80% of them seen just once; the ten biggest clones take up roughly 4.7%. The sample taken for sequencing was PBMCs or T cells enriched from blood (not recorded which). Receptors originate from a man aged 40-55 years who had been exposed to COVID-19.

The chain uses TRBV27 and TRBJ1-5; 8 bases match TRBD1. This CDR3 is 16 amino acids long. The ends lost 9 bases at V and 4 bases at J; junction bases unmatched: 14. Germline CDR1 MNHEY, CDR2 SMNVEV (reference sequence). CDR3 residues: CASHHARWTGNQPQHF. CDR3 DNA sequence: TGTGCCAGTCATCATGCCCGGTGGACAGGGAATCAGCCCCAGCATTTT.

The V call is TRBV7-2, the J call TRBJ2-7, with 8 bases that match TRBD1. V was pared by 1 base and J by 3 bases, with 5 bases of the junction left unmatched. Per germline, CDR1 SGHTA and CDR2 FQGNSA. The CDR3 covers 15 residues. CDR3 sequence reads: CASSLEPGGYYEQYF. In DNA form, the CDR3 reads TGTGCCAGCAGCTTAGAGCCAGGGGGCTACTACGAGCAGTACTTC.

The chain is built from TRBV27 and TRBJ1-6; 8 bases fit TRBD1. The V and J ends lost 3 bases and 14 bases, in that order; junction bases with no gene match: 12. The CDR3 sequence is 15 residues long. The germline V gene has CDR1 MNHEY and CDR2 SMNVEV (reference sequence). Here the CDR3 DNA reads TGTGCCAGCAGTTTGTCGAGGGACAGGAGGGCATCCCTCCACTTT. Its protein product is CASSLSRDRRASLHF.

The CDR3 coding sequence is TGTGCCAGCAGCACAAGACAGGGTAACACTGAAGCTTTCTTT. As protein: CASSTRQGNTEAFF. The chain couples TRBV7-2 to TRBJ1-1; 7 bases are a match to TRBD1. The germline gives CDR1 SGHTA, CDR2 FQGNSA. Trimming at V came to 5 bases and at J to 2 bases, leaving 5 bases not matched to a gene. The CDR3 is made up of 14 amino acids.

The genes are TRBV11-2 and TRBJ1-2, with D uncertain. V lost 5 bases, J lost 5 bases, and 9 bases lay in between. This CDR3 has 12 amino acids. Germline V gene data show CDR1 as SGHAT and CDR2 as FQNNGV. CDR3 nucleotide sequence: TGTGCCAGCAGCGAAGGAGTATATGGCTACACCTTC. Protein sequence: CASSEGVYGYTF.

The CDR3 loop reads CASSKLGGPPDNIQYF. The DNA of the CDR3 is TGTGCCAGCAGTAAACTAGGTGGCCCTCCGGACAACATTCAGTACTTC. V usage is TRBV27 and J usage is TRBJ2-4; TRBD2 might be the D (5 bases). Per germline, CDR1 MNHEY and CDR2 SMNVEV (reference sequence). This CDR3 comprises 16 residues. Trimming pared 5 bases from V and 7 bases from J, leaving 21 bases between.

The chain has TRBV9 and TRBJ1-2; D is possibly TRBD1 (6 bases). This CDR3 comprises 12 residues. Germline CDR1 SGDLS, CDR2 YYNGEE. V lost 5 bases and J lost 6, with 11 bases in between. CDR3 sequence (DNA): TGTGCCAGCAGGTCAGGGACACATGGCTACACCTTC. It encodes CASRSGTHGYTF.

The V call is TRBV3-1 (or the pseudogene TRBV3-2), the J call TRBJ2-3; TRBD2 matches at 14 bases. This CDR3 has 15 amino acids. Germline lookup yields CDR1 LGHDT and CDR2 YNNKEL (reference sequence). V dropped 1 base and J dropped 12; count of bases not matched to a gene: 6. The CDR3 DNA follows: TGTGCCAGCAGCCAAGTAGGGACTAGCGGGAGAAGTCAGTATTTT. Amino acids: CASSQVGTSGRSQYF.

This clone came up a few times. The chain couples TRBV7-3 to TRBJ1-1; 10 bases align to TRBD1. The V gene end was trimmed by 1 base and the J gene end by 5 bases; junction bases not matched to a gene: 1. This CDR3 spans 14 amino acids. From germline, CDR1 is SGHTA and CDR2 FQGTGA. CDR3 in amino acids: CASSLRGQGTEAFF. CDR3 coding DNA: TGTGCCAGCAGCTTAAGGGGACAGGGGACTGAAGCTTTCTTT.

CDR3 loop: CASSPNENQPQHF. CDR3 in DNA: TGTGCCAGCTCACCGAACGAGAATCAGCCCCAGCATTTT. This chain uses TRBV18 with TRBJ1-5; D unresolved. The CDR3 sequence is 13 residues long. The V end was cut by 3 bases, the J end by 4 bases, with 7 bases between. The V gene's germline CDR1 is KGHSH and CDR2 LQKENI.

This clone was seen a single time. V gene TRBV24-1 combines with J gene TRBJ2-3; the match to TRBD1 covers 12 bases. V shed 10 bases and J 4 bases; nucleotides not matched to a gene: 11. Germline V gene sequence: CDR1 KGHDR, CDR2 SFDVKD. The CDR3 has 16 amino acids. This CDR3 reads CATSGSGQGAADTQYF. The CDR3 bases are TGTGCCACATCGGGTTCGGGACAGGGGGCCGCAGATACGCAGTATTTT.

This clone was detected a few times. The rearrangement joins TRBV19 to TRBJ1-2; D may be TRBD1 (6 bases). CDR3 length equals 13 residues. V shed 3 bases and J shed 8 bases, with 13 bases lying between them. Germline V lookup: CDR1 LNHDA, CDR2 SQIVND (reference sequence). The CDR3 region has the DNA TGTGCCAGTAGTATTGGGCAGGGGCAAGGCTACACCTTC. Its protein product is CASSIGQGQGYTF.

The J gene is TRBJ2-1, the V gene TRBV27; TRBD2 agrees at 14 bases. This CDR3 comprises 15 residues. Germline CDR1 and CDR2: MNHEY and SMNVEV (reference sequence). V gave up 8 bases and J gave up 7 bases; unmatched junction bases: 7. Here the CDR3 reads CASGGLAGGSNEQFF. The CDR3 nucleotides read TGTGCCAGCGGTGGACTAGCGGGAGGATCAAATGAGCAGTTCTTC.

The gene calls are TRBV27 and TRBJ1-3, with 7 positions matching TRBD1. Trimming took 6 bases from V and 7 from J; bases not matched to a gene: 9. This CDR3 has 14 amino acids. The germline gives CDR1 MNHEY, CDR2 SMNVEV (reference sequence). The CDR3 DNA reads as TGTGCCAGCAGCCTAAACGACAGGGCGAACACCATATATTTT. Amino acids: CASSLNDRANTIYF.

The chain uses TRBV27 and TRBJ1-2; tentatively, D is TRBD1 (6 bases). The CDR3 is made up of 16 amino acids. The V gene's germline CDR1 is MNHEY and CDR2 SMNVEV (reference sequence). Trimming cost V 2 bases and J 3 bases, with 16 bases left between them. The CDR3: CASSLRPPGGHYGYTF. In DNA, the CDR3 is TGTGCCAGCAGTTTACGCCCGCCTGGGGGCCACTATGGCTACACCTTC.

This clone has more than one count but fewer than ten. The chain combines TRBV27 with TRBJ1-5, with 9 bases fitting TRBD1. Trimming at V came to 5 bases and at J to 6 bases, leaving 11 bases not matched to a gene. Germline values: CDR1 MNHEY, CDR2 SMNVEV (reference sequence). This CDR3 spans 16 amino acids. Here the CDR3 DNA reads TGTGCCAGCAGTCCCCAGGACAGGGGAACAAGTCAGCCCCAGCATTTT. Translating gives CASSPQDRGTSQPQHF.

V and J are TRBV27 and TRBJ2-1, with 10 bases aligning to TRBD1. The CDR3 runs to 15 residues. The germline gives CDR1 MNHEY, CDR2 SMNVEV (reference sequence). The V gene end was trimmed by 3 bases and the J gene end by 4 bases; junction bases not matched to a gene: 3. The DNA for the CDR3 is TGTGCCAGCAGTTTGGGGGACAGGGGTTACAATGAGCAGTTCTTC. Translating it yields CASSLGDRGYNEQFF.

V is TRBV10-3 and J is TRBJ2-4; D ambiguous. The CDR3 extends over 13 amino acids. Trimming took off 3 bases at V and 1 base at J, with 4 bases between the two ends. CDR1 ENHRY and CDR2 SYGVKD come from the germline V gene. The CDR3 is CAISDGAKNIQYF. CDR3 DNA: TGTGCCATCAGTGACGGGGCCAAAAACATTCAGTACTTC.

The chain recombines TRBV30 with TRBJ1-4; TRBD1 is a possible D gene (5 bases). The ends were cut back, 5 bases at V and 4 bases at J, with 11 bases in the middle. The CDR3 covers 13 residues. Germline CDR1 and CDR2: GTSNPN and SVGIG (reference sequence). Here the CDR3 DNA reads TGTGCCTGGCTGCGGGGGGGTAATGAAAAACTGTTTTTT. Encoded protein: CAWLRGGNEKLFF.

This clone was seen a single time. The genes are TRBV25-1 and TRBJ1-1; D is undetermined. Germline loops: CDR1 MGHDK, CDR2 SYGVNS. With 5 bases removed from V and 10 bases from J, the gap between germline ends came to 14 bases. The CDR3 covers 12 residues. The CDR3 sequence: CASSSKIVGAFF. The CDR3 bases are TGTGCCAGCAGTTCTAAGATTGTTGGAGCTTTCTTT.

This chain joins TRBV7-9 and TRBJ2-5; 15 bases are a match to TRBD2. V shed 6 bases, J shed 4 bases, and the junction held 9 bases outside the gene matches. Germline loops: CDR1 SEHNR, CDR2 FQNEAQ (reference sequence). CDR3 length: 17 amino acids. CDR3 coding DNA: TGTGCCAGCAGTTCGGGACTAGCGGGAGGAAGGGGAGAGACCCAGTACTTC. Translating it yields CASSSGLAGGRGETQYF.

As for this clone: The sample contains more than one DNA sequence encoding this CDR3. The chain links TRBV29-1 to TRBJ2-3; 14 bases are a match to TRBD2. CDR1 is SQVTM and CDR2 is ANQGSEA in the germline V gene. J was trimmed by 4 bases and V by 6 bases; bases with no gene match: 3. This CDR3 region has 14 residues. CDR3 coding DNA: TGCAGCGTGGGACTAGCGGGAGTTTCAGATACGCAGTATTTT. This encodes CSVGLAGVSDTQYF.

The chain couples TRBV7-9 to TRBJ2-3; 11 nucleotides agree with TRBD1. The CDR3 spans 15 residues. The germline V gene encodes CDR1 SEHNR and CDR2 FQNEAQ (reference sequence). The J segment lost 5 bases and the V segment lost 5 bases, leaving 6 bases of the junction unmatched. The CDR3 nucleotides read TGTGCCAGCAGCAGGACAGGGGGCAGTGGAGATACGCAGTATTTT. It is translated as CASSRTGGSGDTQYF.

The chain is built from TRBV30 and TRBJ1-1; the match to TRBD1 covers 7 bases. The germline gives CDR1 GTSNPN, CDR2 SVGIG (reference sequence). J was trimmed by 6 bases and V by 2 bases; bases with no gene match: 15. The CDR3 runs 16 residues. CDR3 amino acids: CAWSWVDRLDLAEAFF. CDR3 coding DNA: TGTGCCTGGAGTTGGGTGGACAGGTTAGATTTGGCTGAAGCTTTCTTT.

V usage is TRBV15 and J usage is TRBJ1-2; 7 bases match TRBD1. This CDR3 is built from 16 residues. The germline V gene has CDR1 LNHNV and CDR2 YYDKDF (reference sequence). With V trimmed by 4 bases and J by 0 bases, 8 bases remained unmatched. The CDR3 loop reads CATSTRTDRANYGYTF. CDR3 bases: TGTGCCACCAGCACCCGGACCGACAGGGCTAACTATGGCTACACCTTC. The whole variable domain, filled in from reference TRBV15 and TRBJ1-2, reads DAMVIQNPRYQVTQFGKPVTLSCSQTLNHNVMYWYQQKSSQAPKLLFHYYDKDFNNEADTPDNFQSRRPNTSFCFLDIRSPGLGDTAMYLCATSTRTDRANYGYTFGSGTRLTVV.

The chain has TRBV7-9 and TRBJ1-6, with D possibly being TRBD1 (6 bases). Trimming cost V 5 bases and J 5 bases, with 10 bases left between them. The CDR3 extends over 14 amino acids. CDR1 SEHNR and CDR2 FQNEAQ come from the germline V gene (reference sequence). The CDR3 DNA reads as TGTGCCAGCAGCCCTCGGACAGATAATTCACCCCTCCACTTT. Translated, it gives CASSPRTDNSPLHF.

For the CDR3, the DNA is TGTGCCAGCTCACCACCGTCCCATAGCTCCTACGAGCAGTACTTC. Translated: CASSPPSHSSYEQYF. The rearrangement joins TRBV18 to TRBJ2-7, with no clear D. The CDR3 is 15 residues long. CDR1 is KGHSH, CDR2 LQKENI, per germline. The V gene lost 0 bases and the J gene lost 0 bases, with 9 bases spanning the gap.

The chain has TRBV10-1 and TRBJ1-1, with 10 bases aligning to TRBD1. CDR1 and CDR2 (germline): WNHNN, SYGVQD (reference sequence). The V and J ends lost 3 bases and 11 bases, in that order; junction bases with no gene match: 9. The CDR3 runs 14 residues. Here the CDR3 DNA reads TGCGCCAGCAGTGAAACTGGACAGGGGGTTGTGGCTTTCTTT. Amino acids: CASSETGQGVVAFF.